This T cell receptor (beta chain) originates from a study of shared clonotypes between healthy human individuals. As for the study in general: The composition of the donors was a couple of women and a few men aged 18 to 49. For every donor, three CD4 naive, three CD4 memory, two CD8 naive and one CD8 memory plates were used.

V lost 5 bases and J 5 bases, leaving 15 bases between the germline ends. Germline CDR1 MNHEY, CDR2 SVGAGI. The CDR3 is made up of 14 amino acids. Healthy adults negative for HIV, lacking recent acute infections or vaccinations, served as donors. Study-level findings and limits: Clonotypes shared by all four donors outscored non-shared clonotypes in generation probability.

Of note for this clone: Its antigen is still unknown.

Using immunoSEQ multiplex PCR, the repertoire was profiled, and TCRdb retains in-frame clones only, with some absent. Here the sample spans 1,100,000 or so clones, more than 75% being singletons. The source is a man in his late teens or twenties in good health. Some clones in this sample may be carry-over from other donors' samples. This chain links TRBV6-5 with TRBJ2-5; no firm D call. The sequencing input was memory CD4+ T cells from PBMCs. Documented subset: CD45RA-negative fraction. DNA of the CDR3: TGTGCCAGCAGTCCCCCCGGGCATTTGGAGACCCAGTACTTC. Its protein product is CASSPPGHLETQYF.